The clone carrying this T cell receptor (beta chain) was counted a few times. As yet, its antigen is unknown. Looked up from germline, CDR1 is SGDLS and CDR2 is YYNGEE. The CDR3 has 14 amino acids. V lost 3 bases and J 2 bases, leaving 11 bases between the germline ends. These data are taken from a study of blood T cells in healthy people across ages. Findings and caveats of the study: Long-lived donors had more naive CD4+ cells and higher diversity than aged donors.

A J-beta primer mix and a sample-barcoded 5' primer were used in a second PCR of about 7 to 12 cycles. One entry per CDR3 protein results from TCRdb running MiXCR on the 5' RACE reads. The data hold about 1.8 million distinct CDR3 sequences, with 40% to 55% observed a single time. In each sample, at least 7 million PBMCs were isolated. This chain connects TRBV9 to TRBJ1-2; D is unresolved. Sample: blood. The TCR comes from a woman in her 40s in good health. The DNA of the CDR3 is TGTGCCAGCAGCGGGATAACGTGGAACTATGGCTACACCTTC. Translated, it gives CASSGITWNYGYTF.